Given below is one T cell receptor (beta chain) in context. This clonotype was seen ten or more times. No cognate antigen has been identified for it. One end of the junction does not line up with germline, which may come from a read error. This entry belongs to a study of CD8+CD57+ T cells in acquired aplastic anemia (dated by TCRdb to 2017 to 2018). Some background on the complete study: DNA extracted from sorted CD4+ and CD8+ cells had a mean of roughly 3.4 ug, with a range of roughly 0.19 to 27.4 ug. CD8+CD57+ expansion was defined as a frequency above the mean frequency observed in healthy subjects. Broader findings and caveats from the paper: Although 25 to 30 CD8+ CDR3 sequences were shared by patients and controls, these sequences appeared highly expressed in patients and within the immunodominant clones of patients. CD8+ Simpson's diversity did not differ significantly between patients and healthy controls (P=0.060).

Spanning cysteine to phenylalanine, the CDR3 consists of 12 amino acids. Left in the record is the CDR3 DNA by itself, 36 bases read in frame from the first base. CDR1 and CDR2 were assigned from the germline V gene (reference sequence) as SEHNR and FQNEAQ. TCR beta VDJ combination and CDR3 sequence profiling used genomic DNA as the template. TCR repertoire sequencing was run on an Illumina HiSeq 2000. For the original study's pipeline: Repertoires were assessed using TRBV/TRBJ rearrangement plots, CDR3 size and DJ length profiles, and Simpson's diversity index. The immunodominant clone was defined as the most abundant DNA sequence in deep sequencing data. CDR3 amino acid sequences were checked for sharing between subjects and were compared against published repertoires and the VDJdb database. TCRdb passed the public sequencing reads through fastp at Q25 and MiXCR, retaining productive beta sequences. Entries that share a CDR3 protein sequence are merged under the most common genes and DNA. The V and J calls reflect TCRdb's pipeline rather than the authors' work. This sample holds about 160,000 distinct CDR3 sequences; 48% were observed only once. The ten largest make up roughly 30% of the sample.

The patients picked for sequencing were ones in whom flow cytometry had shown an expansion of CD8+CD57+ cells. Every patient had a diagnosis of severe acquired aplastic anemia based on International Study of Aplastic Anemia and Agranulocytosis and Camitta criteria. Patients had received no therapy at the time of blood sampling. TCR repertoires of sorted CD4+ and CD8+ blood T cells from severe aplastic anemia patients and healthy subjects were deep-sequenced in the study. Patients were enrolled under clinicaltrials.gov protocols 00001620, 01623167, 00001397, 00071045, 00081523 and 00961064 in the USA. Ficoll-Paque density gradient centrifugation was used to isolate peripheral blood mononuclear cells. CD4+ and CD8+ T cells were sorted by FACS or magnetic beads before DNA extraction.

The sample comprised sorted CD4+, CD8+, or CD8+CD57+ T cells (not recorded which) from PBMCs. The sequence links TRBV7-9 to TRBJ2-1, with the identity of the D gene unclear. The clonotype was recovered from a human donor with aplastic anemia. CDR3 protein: CASSLRGNEQFF. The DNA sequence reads TGCGCCAGCAGCTTGCGCGGCAATGAGCAGTTCTTC.